The 14 T cell receptor beta chains below were found in one sample sequenced in a study of blood T cell repertoires in COVID-19. Method: immunoSEQ multiplex PCR; TCRdb's copy keeps in-frame clones and lacks some. The sample includes about 480,000 clones, 85% to 90% of them seen just once. Sequenced sample: PBMCs or T cells enriched from blood (not recorded which). The receptors stem from a woman between 40 and 50 years old who had recovered from COVID-19.

For the CDR3, the DNA is TGCGCCAGCAGCCAAGATCTTAACAGTCAGACTGAAGCTTTCTTT. It is translated as CASSQDLNSQTEAFF. V and J are TRBV4-3 and TRBJ1-1, with unresolved D. V was pared by 0 bases and J by 5 bases, with 13 bases between. CDR3 size: 15 residues. Germline lookup yields CDR1 LGHNA and CDR2 YSLEER.

J is TRBJ1-1 and V is TRBV6-2 or TRBV6-3; perhaps TRBD1 as D (5 bases). From germline, CDR1 is MNHEY and CDR2 SVGEGT. The CDR3 runs to 13 residues. The V end lost 6 bases, the J end lost 10 bases, and 18 bases lay between the germline ends. Here the CDR3 reads CASSPDFPQGAFF. The CDR3 DNA sequence: TGTGCCAGCAGCCCTGACTTCCCCCAGGGAGCTTTCTTT.

The rearrangement uses TRBV19 and TRBJ1-1; 7 bases agree with TRBD1. The germline V gene encodes CDR1 LNHDA and CDR2 SQIVND (reference sequence). The CDR3 is 13 amino acids. V trimming: 9 bases; J trimming: 1 base; junction bases outside the gene matches: 5. This chain's CDR3 is CASLDRPNTEAFF. Written as DNA, the CDR3 is TGTGCCAGCCTGGACAGGCCGAACACTGAAGCTTTCTTT.

Remarks on this clone: The identical CDR3 is also encoded by other nucleotide sequences in the sample. The chain recombines TRBV7-9 with TRBJ1-1; no reliable D call. V lost 4 bases and J lost 1, with 7 bases in between. CDR3 size: 13 residues. From germline, CDR1 is SEHNR and CDR2 FQNEAQ (reference sequence). The DNA for the CDR3 is TGTGCCAGCAGCTCGGACTGGAACACTGAAGCTTTCTTT. Its translation: CASSSDWNTEAFF. The variable domain in full, completed from reference TRBV7-9 and TRBJ1-1, reads DTGVSQNPRHKITKRGQNVTFRCDPISEHNRLYWYRQTLGQGPEFLTYFQNEAQLEKSRLLSDRFSAERPKGSFSTLEIQRTEQGDSAMYLCASSSDWNTEAFFGQGTRLTVV.

The gene calls are TRBV5-6 and TRBJ2-4, with 9 bases fitting TRBD1. Germline CDR1 is SGHDT and CDR2 is YYEEEE. The CDR3 runs to 16 residues. V lost 0 bases and J lost 4; bases outside the gene matches: 5. The CDR3 bases are TGTGCCAGCAGCTTGGCCCTGGGGACAGGGAAAAACATTCAGTACTTC. Protein product: CASSLALGTGKNIQYF. Together with reference TRBV5-6 and TRBJ2-4, the CDR3 gives the full variable domain: DAGVTQSPTHLIKTRGQQVTLRCSPKSGHDTVSWYQQALGQGPQFIFQYYEEEERQRGNFPDRFSGHQFPNYSSELNVNALLLGDSALYLCASSLALGTGKNIQYFGAGTRLSVL.

CDR3 coding DNA: TGTGCCAGCAGCCAAGTAGGTGGAGCCACCGGGGAGCTGTTTTTT. Its protein product is CASSQVGGATGELFF. The chain combines TRBV14 with TRBJ2-2; D uncertain. V lost 1 base, J lost 4 bases, and 10 bases lay in between. Germline V gene lookup returns CDR1 SGHDN and CDR2 FVKESK. The CDR3 extends over 15 amino acids.

The chain links TRBV5-1 to TRBJ1-4; 10 nucleotides align to TRBD1. The length of the CDR3 is 16 residues. The V gene's germline CDR1 is SGHRS and CDR2 YFSETQ. V lost 2 bases and J lost 0; bases outside the gene matches: 1. The CDR3 nucleotides are TGCGCCAGCAGCTTAGGACAGGGGGCAACTAATGAAAAACTGTTTTTT. Amino acids: CASSLGQGATNEKLFF. Variable domain in full (rest from reference TRBV5-1 and TRBJ1-4): KAGVTQTPRYLIKTRGQQVTLSCSPISGHRSVSWYQQTPGQGLQFLFEYFSETQRNKGNFPGRFSGRQFSNSRSEMNVSTLELGDSALYLCASSLGQGATNEKLFFGSGTQLSVL.

The chain has TRBV24-1 and TRBJ2-1; the D gene is possibly TRBD2 (5 bases). The CDR3 length is 15 residues. Germline values: CDR1 KGHDR, CDR2 SFDVKD. V lost 5 bases to trimming and J lost 1 base, with 11 bases between them. Here the CDR3 reads CATSGMSGSYNEQFF. The CDR3 nucleotides read TGTGCCACCAGTGGGATGAGCGGATCCTACAATGAGCAGTTCTTC.

The V gene is TRBV6-5, the J gene TRBJ1-1, with D tentatively TRBD1 (5 bases). This CDR3 region has 15 residues. Germline CDR1 reads MNHEY; CDR2 reads SVGAGI. V was shortened by 0 bases and J by 4 bases, with 12 bases between the two germline ends. The CDR3 bases are TGTGCCAGCAGTTACTCGATGCAGGGCGGCACTGAAGCTTTCTTT. Its protein product is CASSYSMQGGTEAFF.

The gene calls are TRBV19 and TRBJ1-2; 8 nucleotides agree with TRBD1. V dropped 7 bases and J dropped 2; count of bases not matched to a gene: 9. The V gene's germline CDR1 is LNHDA and CDR2 SQIVND (reference sequence). The CDR3 is 15 amino acids. The CDR3 DNA sequence: TGTGCCAGTAATCAACCGGGACAGGCCAACTATGGCTACACCTTC. Its protein product is CASNQPGQANYGYTF. The entire variable domain, with the rest obtained from reference TRBV19 and TRBJ1-2, is as follows: DGGITQSPKYLFRKEGQNVTLSCEQNLNHDAMYWYRQDPGQGLRLIYYSQIVNDFQKGDIAEGYSVSREKKESFPLTVTSAQKNPTAFYLCASNQPGQANYGYTFGSGTRLTVV.

V and J are TRBV12-3 or TRBV12-4 and TRBJ2-5; a possible D gene is TRBD2 (5 bases). V lost 7 bases and J lost 2, with 11 bases in between. The CDR3 totals 13 residues. CDR3 residues: CASIARGQETQYF. CDR3 nucleotide sequence: TGTGCCAGCATCGCACGGGGACAAGAGACCCAGTACTTC.

This rearrangement joins TRBV5-4 to TRBJ1-3, with 10 bases aligning to TRBD1. The CDR3 has 16 residues. V was pared by 0 bases and J by 3 bases, with 3 bases of the junction left unmatched. Germline loops: CDR1 SGHNT, CDR2 YYREEE (reference sequence). The CDR3 is CASSLEGDRGGNTIYF. The CDR3 bases are TGTGCCAGCAGCTTGGAAGGGGACAGGGGTGGAAACACCATATATTTT.

The chain joins TRBV6-5 to TRBJ1-3; the match to TRBD1 covers 7 bases. Per the germline V gene, CDR1 is MNHEY and CDR2 is SVGAGI. The CDR3 loop spans 14 amino acids. The V gene end was trimmed by 6 bases and the J gene end by 4 bases; junction bases not matched to a gene: 6. The CDR3 protein is CASSRGQAGNTIYF. The CDR3 DNA is TGTGCCAGCAGCCGAGGACAGGCCGGAAACACCATATATTTT.

The chain combines TRBV5-1 with TRBJ2-5; 7 bases align to TRBD1. Trimming removed 2 bases from V and 5 bases from J; junction bases left unmatched: 9. Germline values: CDR1 SGHRS, CDR2 YFSETQ. The CDR3 contains 15 residues. This CDR3 is CASSLDDRVRETQYF. Here the CDR3 DNA reads TGCGCCAGCAGCTTAGACGACAGGGTAAGGGAGACCCAGTACTTC.